The source of this T cell receptor beta chain is a study of T cell responses to AZD1222 COVID-19 vaccine. Study details: It was second doses at about 4 or about 12 weeks that were pooled. Study-level findings and limits: Elevations in Spike-specific TCR breadth and depth followed administration of two AZD1222 doses. The donor cohort was predominantly white British with a female majority, and clonal diversity may have been underestimated.

Only in-frame clones appear in the TCRdb table, and some are missing; sequencing was by immunoSEQ multiplex PCR. Of 100,000 or so clones in the sample, around nine tenths are singletons; the top ten hold about 12%. Trimming removed 4 bases from V and 6 bases from J; junction bases left unmatched: 7. The CDR3 contains 15 residues. Germline loops: CDR1 SGHDT, CDR2 YYEEEE. In this sample, this clone turned up a few times. The target antigen is unknown. The source of this sequence is an adult in good health. The chain combines TRBV5-6 with TRBJ2-7; 13 bases map to TRBD2. The sample here was peripheral blood, taken on day 0 of AZD1222 vaccination. The CDR3 nucleotides are TGTGCCAGCAGCCCCCGACTAGCGGGAGGACGCGAGCAGTACTTC. It yields the protein CASSPRLAGGREQYF.